A single sample gave rise to the 12 T cell receptor beta chains below, sequenced in a study of T cell responses to AZD1222 COVID-19 vaccine. The table came from immunoSEQ multiplex PCR; TCRdb's copy has only in-frame clones and leaves some out. The sample lists 130,000 or so clones; approximately 94% were seen once. Source: peripheral blood, taken on day 0 of AZD1222 vaccination. The receptor source for this set is an adult in good health.

The CDR3 region has the DNA TGCGCCAGCAGCTTAGAGGCAGATACGCAGTATTTT. It encodes CASSLEADTQYF. The chain combines TRBV5-1 with TRBJ2-3; D remains ambiguous. Germline V gene data show CDR1 as SGHRS and CDR2 as YFSETQ. This CDR3 has 12 residues. Trimming removed 2 bases from V and 4 bases from J, with 5 bases in between.

The chain couples TRBV27 to TRBJ2-7, with unresolved D. V dropped 0 bases and J dropped 1 base, with 10 bases sitting between them. Germline values: CDR1 MNHEY, CDR2 SMNVEV (reference sequence). The CDR3 has 15 residues. DNA for the CDR3: TGTGCCAGCAGTTTATCGGTAGGGTGGTCCTACGAGCAGTACTTC. It specifies CASSLSVGWSYEQYF.

This chain uses TRBV29-1 with TRBJ1-1; D is unclear. V lost 1 base and J lost 0, with 6 bases in between. The CDR3 runs to 13 residues. CDR1 SQVTM and CDR2 ANQGSEA come from the germline V gene. The CDR3 sequence: CSVEATMNTEAFF. Here the CDR3 DNA reads TGCAGCGTTGAAGCCACAATGAACACTGAAGCTTTCTTT.

The chain links TRBV27 to TRBJ1-5, with 7 bases lining up with TRBD1. The CDR3 runs 15 residues. Losses at the gene ends were 6 bases for V and 4 bases for J; bases not matched to a gene: 9. Germline assignment: CDR1 MNHEY and CDR2 SMNVEV (reference sequence). CDR3 in DNA: TGTGCCAGCAGAATTAGACAGGGATGGAATCAGCCCCAGCATTTT. Translated: CASRIRQGWNQPQHF.

For the CDR3, the DNA is TGTGCCATCAGTGAGTACGGGAACACTGAAGCTTTCTTT. Translated, it gives CAISEYGNTEAFF. The rearrangement joins TRBV10-3 to TRBJ1-1; the D is unclear. V dropped 1 base and J dropped 1 base, with 4 bases sitting between them. Germline assignment: CDR1 ENHRY and CDR2 SYGVKD. The CDR3 is 13 residues long.

The genes are TRBV7-9 and TRBJ1-4, with D hard to call. Germline V gene lookup returns CDR1 SEHNR and CDR2 FQNEAQ (reference sequence). With 1 base removed from V and 4 bases from J, the gap between germline ends came to 13 bases. This CDR3 spans 16 amino acids. The CDR3: CASSLGVGRINEKLFF. CDR3 nucleotides: TGTGCCAGCAGCTTAGGGGTCGGGCGGATTAATGAAAAACTGTTTTTT.

V gene TRBV19 combines with J gene TRBJ1-6, with 7 bases fitting TRBD1. Germline V CDR1 and CDR2: LNHDA, SQIVND (reference sequence). The ends lost 4 bases at V and 7 bases at J; junction bases unmatched: 1. CDR3 length equals 13 residues. CDR3 DNA: TGTGCCAGTAGTACAGGGGGGAATTCACCCCTCCACTTT. Its protein is CASSTGGNSPLHF.

This clone was counted a few times. The genes are TRBV6-5 and TRBJ2-7; D ambiguous. Trimming took off 5 bases at V and 0 bases at J, with 11 bases between the two ends. The CDR3 totals 14 residues. CDR1 and CDR2 (germline): MNHEY, SVGAGI. CDR3 nucleotides: TGTGCCAGCAGTCCAGCTCCAGGCTCCTACGAGCAGTACTTC. It codes for CASSPAPGSYEQYF.

The chain combines TRBV7-9 with TRBJ1-1; D remains unclear. There are 15 residues in the CDR3. V was shortened by 1 base and J by 5 bases, with 14 bases between the two germline ends. Germline V CDR1 and CDR2: SEHNR, FQNEAQ (reference sequence). In DNA, the CDR3 is TGTGCCAGCAGCTTAGATGTGCAGTGGAGAACTGAAGCTTTCTTT. This sequence encodes CASSLDVQWRTEAFF.

The rearrangement uses TRBV15 and TRBJ1-2; D is unresolved. This CDR3 has 13 residues. V was cut by 1 base and J by 5 bases, with 8 bases left in between. Germline CDR1 and CDR2: LNHNV and YYDKDF (reference sequence). CDR3 sequence reads: CATSRGSVYGYTF. As DNA, the CDR3 is TGTGCCACCAGCAGAGGTTCAGTTTATGGCTACACCTTC.

This chain links TRBV28 with TRBJ1-2; no clear D. The ends were cut back, 3 bases at V and 6 bases at J, with 14 bases in the middle. Germline CDR1 reads MDHEN; CDR2 reads SYDVKM. CDR3 length equals 14 residues. The CDR3 coding sequence is TGTGCCAGCAGTTTGGACCGCAGTCAGGATGGCTACACCTTC. Translation gives CASSLDRSQDGYTF.

The rearrangement uses TRBV6-4 and TRBJ2-3, with D hard to call. Germline CDR1 is MRHNA and CDR2 is SNTAGT. The CDR3 consists of 13 residues. The V and J ends lost 10 bases and 2 bases respectively, with 13 bases between them. CDR3 in DNA: TGTGCCACGGCTGCGCAGGTCACAGATACGCAGTATTTT. Translation gives CATAAQVTDTQYF.